This T cell receptor (beta chain) was found in a study of T-cell memory formation after mild COVID-19. Study details: TCR clusters were largely donor specific.

The sample holds many counts of this clonotype. Its antigen is not identified. Study outcomes and limitations: Mainly in CM and EM were contracting CD4+ clones; CD8+ were in EMRA. Pre-infection memory contained some responding clones, which suggested that cross-reactive memory had joined.

cDNA libraries for TCR alpha and TCR beta, carrying sample barcodes and UMIs, came from 5'RACE with constant-segment primers. Via MiXCR, TCRdb re-called the 5' RACE reads, giving one row per CDR3 protein. The sample lists roughly 100,000 distinct CDR3 sequences, over 12% occurring once. The sequenced material came from PBMCs or a T cell subset sorted from them (not recorded which). This receptor was taken from a man aged 18 to 30 who had mild COVID-19 (a few samples of this study predate the infection). Cell type and time point are not known.

CDR3 sequence: CSARDLGQINEKLFF. CDR3 bases: TGCAGTGCTAGAGATCTAGGACAGATTAATGAAAAACTGTTTTTT. This chain links TRBV20-1 with TRBJ1-4; tentative D call: TRBD1 (6 bases). CDR3 length: 15 amino acids. Germline lookup yields CDR1 DFQATT and CDR2 SNEGSKA (reference sequence). V was pared by 0 bases and J by 4 bases, with 12 bases between.